This T cell receptor beta chain was recorded in a study of T cell clonotyping in hematopoietic cell transplantation. Whole-study results and caveats: Graft donor and pretransplant recipient Inverse Simpson Index values predicted broader posttransplant TCR diversity.

Time point noted: recipient sample about 28 days before transplant, after cytoreduction. The germline gives CDR1 LNHDA, CDR2 SQIVND (reference sequence). V gave up 3 bases and J gave up 3 bases, with 12 bases separating them. The CDR3 runs to 14 residues. Profiled with immunoSEQ multiplex PCR; TCRdb holds only in-frame clones, not every one. The profile shows roughly 16,000 clones, around 93% of them singletons. With regard to this clone: Its antigen remains unidentified.

This clonotype was sampled from a young man with biphenotypic leukemia. Some clones in this sample may be carry-over from other donors' samples. The material sequenced was peripheral blood mononuclear cells, taken before stem cell transplant. The rearrangement links TRBV19 to TRBJ2-7, with D possibly called TRBD1 or TRBD2 (6 bases each). The CDR3 bases are TGTGCCAGTAGTATTGGGGGCGGGGACTACGAGCAGTACTTC. It is translated as CASSIGGGDYEQYF.